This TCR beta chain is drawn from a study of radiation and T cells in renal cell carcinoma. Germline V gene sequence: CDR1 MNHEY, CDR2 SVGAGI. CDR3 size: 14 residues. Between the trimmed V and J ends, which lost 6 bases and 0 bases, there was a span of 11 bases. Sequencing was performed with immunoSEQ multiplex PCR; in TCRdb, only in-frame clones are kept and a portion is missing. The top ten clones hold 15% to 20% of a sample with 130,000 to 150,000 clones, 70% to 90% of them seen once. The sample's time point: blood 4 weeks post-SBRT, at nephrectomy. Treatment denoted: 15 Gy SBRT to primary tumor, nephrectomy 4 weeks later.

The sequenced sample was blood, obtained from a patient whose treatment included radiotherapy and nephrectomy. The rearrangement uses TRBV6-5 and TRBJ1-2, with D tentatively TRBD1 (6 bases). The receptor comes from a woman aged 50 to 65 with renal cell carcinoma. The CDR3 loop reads CASRPGQSNYGYTF. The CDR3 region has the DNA TGTGCCAGCAGGCCAGGACAGTCTAACTATGGCTACACCTTC.